These 18 T cell receptor beta chains originate from one sample sequenced in a study of cytomegalovirus exposure and HLA in healthy donors. Assay: immunoSEQ multiplex PCR; the TCRdb copy retains only in-frame clones and omits some. In the table there are 280,000 or so clones, roughly 90% of which are singletons. Sequences were obtained from PBMCs. These receptors were obtained from a woman between 18 and 29 years old in good health and CMV-seronegative.

The V and J genes are TRBV4-2 and TRBJ2-7; unclear D gene. CDR1 and CDR2 (germline): LGHNA, YNFKEQ. The CDR3 consists of 14 residues. V shed 0 bases and J shed 0 bases, with 6 bases lying between them. The CDR3 DNA follows: TGTGCCAGCAGCCAAGATTATAGCTCCTACGAGCAGTACTTC. Protein product: CASSQDYSSYEQYF.

The chain uses TRBV6-6 and TRBJ2-7, with D perhaps matching TRBD2 (6 bases). From germline, CDR1 is MNHNY and CDR2 SVGAGI (reference sequence). The CDR3 is 15 residues long. Between the trimmed V and J ends, which lost 0 bases and 4 bases, there was a span of 13 bases. The CDR3 sequence is CASSYSPSGGYEQYF. CDR3 in DNA: TGTGCCAGCAGTTACTCCCCCTCTGGGGGGTACGAGCAGTACTTC.

The chain uses TRBV9 and TRBJ2-1; 9 positions agree with TRBD2. The CDR3 sequence is 15 residues long. The germline V gene encodes CDR1 SGDLS and CDR2 YYNGEE. V shed 4 bases and J 8 bases; nucleotides not matched to a gene: 10. The CDR3 protein is CASSSSGGTSHEQFF. The CDR3 region has the DNA TGTGCCAGCAGCAGTAGTGGAGGGACTAGCCATGAGCAGTTCTTC.

The rearrangement links TRBV27 to TRBJ1-3; D is possibly TRBD1 (6 bases). V was clipped by 4 bases and J by 4 bases, with 11 bases between them. The V gene's germline CDR1 is MNHEY and CDR2 SMNVEV (reference sequence). The length of the CDR3 is 14 residues. The CDR3 sequence: CASSSTGFGNTIYF. In DNA form, the CDR3 reads TGTGCCAGCAGTTCCACAGGGTTCGGAAACACCATATATTTT.

This chain links TRBV29-1 with TRBJ2-5; D is undetermined. The CDR3 length is 13 residues. V lost 4 bases to trimming and J lost 2 bases, with 11 bases between them. Germline values: CDR1 SQVTM, CDR2 ANQGSEA. In nucleotides, the CDR3 is TGCAGCGTTGCCCAAAAGCTACAAGAGACCCAGTACTTC. Encoded protein: CSVAQKLQETQYF.

J is TRBJ2-2 and V is TRBV27; 8 bases fit TRBD2. The germline V gene has CDR1 MNHEY and CDR2 SMNVEV (reference sequence). Unmatched junction bases numbered 8, after V lost 5 bases and J lost 6 bases. The CDR3 runs 15 residues. CDR3 in amino acids: CASSPGSGRAGELFF. The CDR3 region has the DNA TGTGCCAGCAGTCCCGGGTCCGGGAGGGCCGGGGAGCTGTTTTTT.

V gene TRBV6-1 combines with J gene TRBJ1-5, with D tentatively TRBD1 (6 bases). The V end was cut by 4 bases, the J end by 4 bases, with 11 bases between. CDR1 MNHNS and CDR2 SASEGT come from the germline V gene. This CDR3 contains 14 residues. CDR3: CASSAAGANQPQHF. The CDR3 DNA reads as TGTGCCAGCAGTGCCGCGGGGGCTAATCAGCCCCAGCATTTT.

The V gene is TRBV7-6, the J gene TRBJ2-7; 7 nucleotides agree with TRBD1. This CDR3 comprises 14 residues. The germline CDR1 and CDR2 sequences are SGHVS and FNYEAQ. Trimming cost V 4 bases and J 2 bases; bases outside gene matches: 5. The CDR3 region is CASSSGDSTYEQYF. The CDR3 DNA sequence: TGTGCCAGCAGCTCCGGGGACAGCACCTACGAGCAGTACTTC. The full variable domain, rest sourced from reference TRBV7-6 and TRBJ2-7, is GAGVSQSPRYKVTKRGQDVALRCDPISGHVSLYWYRQALGQGPEFLTYFNYEAQQDKSGLPNDRFSAERPEGSISTLTIQRTEQRDSAMYRCASSSGDSTYEQYFGPGTRLTVT.

The rearrangement uses TRBV5-4 and TRBJ2-1, with D possibly being TRBD2 (5 bases). Per germline, CDR1 SGHNT and CDR2 YYREEE (reference sequence). With 1 base removed from V and 8 bases from J, the gap between germline ends came to 7 bases. This CDR3 has 12 amino acids. The CDR3 region has the DNA TGTGCCAGCAGCTTGTACGGGGATGAGCAGTTCTTC. It codes for CASSLYGDEQFF.

This chain links TRBV5-8 with TRBJ2-7; D unclear. Per germline, CDR1 SGHTS and CDR2 YDEGEE. This CDR3 has 12 amino acids. Trimming cost V 2 bases and J 1 base, with 4 bases left between them. This CDR3 is CASSFYSYEQYF. The CDR3, as DNA: TGTGCCAGCAGCTTTTATTCCTACGAGCAGTACTTC.

The chain joins TRBV6-6 to TRBJ1-4; D is perhaps TRBD1 (5 bases). CDR1 is MNHNY, CDR2 SVGAGI, per germline (reference sequence). Trimming took off 6 bases at V and 7 bases at J, with 15 bases between the two ends. The CDR3 runs 14 residues. CDR3 bases: TGTGCCAGCAGATCGGACGCGGGGCGTGAAAAACTGTTTTTT. Encoded protein: CASRSDAGREKLFF.

V and J are TRBV7-2 and TRBJ2-2, with 8 bases identical to TRBD1. Per germline, CDR1 SGHTA and CDR2 FQGNSA. CDR3 length: 15 residues. The V segment lost 5 bases and the J segment 5 bases; nucleotides outside the gene matches: 7. The CDR3 coding sequence is TGTGCCAGCAGCACCAGGGGGCGCTTAACCGGGGAGCTGTTTTTT. Its translation is CASSTRGRLTGELFF.

The chain carries TRBV5-1 and TRBJ2-7; the match to TRBD1 covers 7 bases. Germline CDR1 and CDR2: SGHRS and YFSETQ. This CDR3 spans 15 amino acids. The trim removed 0 bases at V and 2 bases at J, leaving 5 bases unmatched. CDR3 sequence reads: CASSLGTGPPYEQYF. In nucleotides, the CDR3 is TGCGCCAGCAGCTTGGGGACAGGCCCTCCCTACGAGCAGTACTTC. The variable domain in full, completed from reference TRBV5-1 and TRBJ2-7, reads KAGVTQTPRYLIKTRGQQVTLSCSPISGHRSVSWYQQTPGQGLQFLFEYFSETQRNKGNFPGRFSGRQFSNSRSEMNVSTLELGDSALYLCASSLGTGPPYEQYFGPGTRLTVT.

The chain combines TRBV30 with TRBJ2-7; possibly TRBD1 for D (5 bases). The CDR3 extends over 13 amino acids. The V gene's germline CDR1 is GTSNPN and CDR2 SVGIG (reference sequence). Trimming took off 1 base at V and 0 bases at J, with 7 bases between the two ends. CDR3 amino acids: CAWSDRNSYEQYF. CDR3 DNA: TGTGCCTGGAGTGACAGGAACTCCTACGAGCAGTACTTC.

In its sample, this clone was seen a few times. The V and J genes are TRBV28 and TRBJ1-2; 10 bases are a match to TRBD1. The CDR3 is 15 amino acids. Germline assignment: CDR1 MDHEN and CDR2 SYDVKM. V trimming: 3 bases; J trimming: 8 bases; junction bases outside the gene matches: 9. CDR3 residues: CASSFQRTGGGGYTF. In DNA, the CDR3 is TGTGCCAGCAGTTTCCAACGGACAGGGGGAGGGGGCTACACCTTC.

The V call is TRBV6-4, the J call TRBJ2-2; possibly TRBD1 for D (6 bases). CDR3 size: 14 residues. Germline assignment: CDR1 MRHNA and CDR2 SNTAGT. V lost 8 bases and J 3 bases, leaving 13 bases between the germline ends. The DNA of the CDR3 is TGTGCCAGCCAGGGGTCCCACGACACCGGGGAGCTGTTTTTT. Protein product: CASQGSHDTGELFF.

The chain has TRBV28 and TRBJ2-7; 10 nucleotides agree with TRBD2. The CDR3 is made up of 15 amino acids. The junction had 8 bases not matched to a gene; V was cut back by 3 bases and J by 6 bases. The germline CDR1 and CDR2 sequences are MDHEN and SYDVKM. The CDR3 bases are TGTGCCAGCAGTTTGGCTAGCGGGAGCTTCGGCGAGCAGTACTTC. It encodes CASSLASGSFGEQYF.

The gene calls are TRBV15 and TRBJ2-5; TRBD2 agrees at 7 bases. Germline V lookup: CDR1 LNHNV, CDR2 YYDKDF (reference sequence). This CDR3 spans 16 amino acids. The V segment lost 2 bases and the J segment 5 bases; nucleotides outside the gene matches: 11. The CDR3, as DNA: TGTGCCACCAGCAGAAGGACTAGTGGAAGCTCGGAGACCCAGTACTTC. Translation gives CATSRRTSGSSETQYF. The variable domain in full, with the rest retrieved from reference TRBV15 and TRBJ2-5, is DAMVIQNPRYQVTQFGKPVTLSCSQTLNHNVMYWYQQKSSQAPKLLFHYYDKDFNNEADTPDNFQSRRPNTSFCFLDIRSPGLGDTAMYLCATSRRTSGSSETQYFGPGTRLLVL.